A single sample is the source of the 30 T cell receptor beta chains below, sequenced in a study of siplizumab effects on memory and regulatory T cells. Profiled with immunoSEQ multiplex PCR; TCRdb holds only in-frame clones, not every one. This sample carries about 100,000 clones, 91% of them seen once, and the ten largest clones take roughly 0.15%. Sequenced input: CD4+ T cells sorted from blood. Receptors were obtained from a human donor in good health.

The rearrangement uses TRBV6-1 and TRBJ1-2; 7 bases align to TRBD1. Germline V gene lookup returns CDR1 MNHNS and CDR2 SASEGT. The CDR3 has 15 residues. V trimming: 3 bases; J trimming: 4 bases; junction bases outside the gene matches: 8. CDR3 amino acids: CASSELTGTTYGYTF. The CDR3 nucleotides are TGTGCCAGCAGTGAGCTGACAGGGACAACCTATGGCTACACCTTC.

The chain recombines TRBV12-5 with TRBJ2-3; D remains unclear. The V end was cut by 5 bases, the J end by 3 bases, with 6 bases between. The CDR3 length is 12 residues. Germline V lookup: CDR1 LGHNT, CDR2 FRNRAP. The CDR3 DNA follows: TGTGCTAGTGGTCCGCAAACAGATACGCAGTATTTT. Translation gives CASGPQTDTQYF.

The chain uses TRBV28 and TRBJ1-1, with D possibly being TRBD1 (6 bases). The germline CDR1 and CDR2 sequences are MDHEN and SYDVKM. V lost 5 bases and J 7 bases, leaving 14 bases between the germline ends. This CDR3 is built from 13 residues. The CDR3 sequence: CASSQQGGSEAFF. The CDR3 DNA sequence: TGTGCCAGCAGTCAACAGGGTGGAAGTGAAGCTTTCTTT.

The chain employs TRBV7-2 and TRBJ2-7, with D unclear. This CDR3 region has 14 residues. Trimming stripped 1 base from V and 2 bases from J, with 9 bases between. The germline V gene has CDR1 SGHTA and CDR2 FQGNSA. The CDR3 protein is CASSLGGRTYEQYF. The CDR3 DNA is TGTGCCAGCAGCTTAGGTGGCCGAACCTACGAGCAGTACTTC.

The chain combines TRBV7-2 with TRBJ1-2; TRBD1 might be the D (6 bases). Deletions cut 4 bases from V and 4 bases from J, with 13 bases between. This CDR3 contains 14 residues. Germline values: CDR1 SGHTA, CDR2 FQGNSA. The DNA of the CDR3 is TGTGCCAGCAGCTCCACCGGGACAAGCTATGGCTACACCTTC. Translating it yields CASSSTGTSYGYTF.

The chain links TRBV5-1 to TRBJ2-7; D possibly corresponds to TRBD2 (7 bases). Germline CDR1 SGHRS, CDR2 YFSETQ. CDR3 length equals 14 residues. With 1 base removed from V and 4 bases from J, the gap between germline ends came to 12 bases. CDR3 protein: CASSLSRGAYEQYF. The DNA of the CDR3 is TGCGCCAGCAGCTTGAGCCGGGGGGCGTACGAGCAGTACTTC. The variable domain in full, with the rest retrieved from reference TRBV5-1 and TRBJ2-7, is KAGVTQTPRYLIKTRGQQVTLSCSPISGHRSVSWYQQTPGQGLQFLFEYFSETQRNKGNFPGRFSGRQFSNSRSEMNVSTLELGDSALYLCASSLSRGAYEQYFGPGTRLTVT.

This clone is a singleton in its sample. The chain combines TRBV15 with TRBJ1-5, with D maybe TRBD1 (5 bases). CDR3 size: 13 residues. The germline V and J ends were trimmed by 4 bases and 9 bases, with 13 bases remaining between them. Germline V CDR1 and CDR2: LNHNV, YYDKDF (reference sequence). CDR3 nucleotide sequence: TGTGCCACCAGCAAGGGCAGCCAGGGGCCCCAGCATTTT. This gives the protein CATSKGSQGPQHF.

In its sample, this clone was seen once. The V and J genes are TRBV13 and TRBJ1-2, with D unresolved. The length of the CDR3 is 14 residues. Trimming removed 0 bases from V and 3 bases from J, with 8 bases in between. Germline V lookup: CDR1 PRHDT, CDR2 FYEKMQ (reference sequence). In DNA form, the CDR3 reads TGTGCCAGCAGCTTAGGGTATGCGGACTATGGCTACACCTTC. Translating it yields CASSLGYADYGYTF.

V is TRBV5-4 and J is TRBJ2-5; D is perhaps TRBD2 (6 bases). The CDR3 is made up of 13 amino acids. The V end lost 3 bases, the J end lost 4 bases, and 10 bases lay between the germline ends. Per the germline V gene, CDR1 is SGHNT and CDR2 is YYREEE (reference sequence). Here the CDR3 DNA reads TGTGCCAGCAGCTCGACCGGGGGAGAGACCCAGTACTTC. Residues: CASSSTGGETQYF.

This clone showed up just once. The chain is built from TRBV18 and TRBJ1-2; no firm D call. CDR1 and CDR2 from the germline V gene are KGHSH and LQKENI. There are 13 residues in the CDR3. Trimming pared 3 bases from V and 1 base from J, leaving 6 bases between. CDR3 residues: CASSPAGNYGYTF. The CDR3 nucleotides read TGTGCCAGCTCACCGGCGGGTAACTATGGCTACACCTTC.

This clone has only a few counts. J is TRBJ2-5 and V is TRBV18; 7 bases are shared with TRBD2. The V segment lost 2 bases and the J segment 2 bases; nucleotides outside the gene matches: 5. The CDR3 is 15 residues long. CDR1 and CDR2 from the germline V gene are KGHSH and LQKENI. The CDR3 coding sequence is TGTGCCAGCTCACCAATAAAAGCGGGGCAAGAGACCCAGTACTTC. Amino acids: CASSPIKAGQETQYF.

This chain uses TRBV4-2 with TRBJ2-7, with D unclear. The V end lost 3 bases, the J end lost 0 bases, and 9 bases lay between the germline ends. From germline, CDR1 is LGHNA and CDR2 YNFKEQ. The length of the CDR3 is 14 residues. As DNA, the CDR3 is TGTGCCAGCAGCCAGGCTGAAACCTCCTACGAGCAGTACTTC. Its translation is CASSQAETSYEQYF.

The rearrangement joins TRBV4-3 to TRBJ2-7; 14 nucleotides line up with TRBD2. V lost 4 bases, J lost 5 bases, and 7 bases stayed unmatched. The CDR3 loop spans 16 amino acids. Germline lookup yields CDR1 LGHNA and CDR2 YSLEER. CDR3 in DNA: TGCGCCAGCAGCCTACCGGCGGGACTAGCGGGGGACGAGCAGTACTTC. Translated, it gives CASSLPAGLAGDEQYF.

CDR3 amino acids: CASTAYGQGTDTQYF. CDR3 DNA: TGTGCCAGCACCGCCTATGGACAGGGGACAGATACGCAGTATTTT. The chain joins TRBV28 to TRBJ2-3, with 9 positions matching TRBD1. The CDR3 extends over 15 amino acids. Trimming at V came to 7 bases and at J to 3 bases, leaving 8 bases not matched to a gene. CDR1 is MDHEN and CDR2 is SYDVKM in the germline V gene. The variable domain in full, with the rest retrieved from reference TRBV28 and TRBJ2-3, is DVKVTQSSRYLVKRTGEKVFLECVQDMDHENMFWYRQDPGLGLRLIYFSYDVKMKEKGDIPEGYSVSREKKERFSLILESASTNQTSMYLCASTAYGQGTDTQYFGPGTRLTVL.

As DNA, the CDR3 is TGTGCCAGCAGTTACCTCCTTGGGGGAGGGACTGAAGCTTTCTTT. The encoded protein is CASSYLLGGGTEAFF. The V call is TRBV6-6, the J call TRBJ1-1, with D perhaps TRBD1 (5 bases). The CDR3 runs 15 residues. The germline gives CDR1 MNHNY, CDR2 SVGAGI (reference sequence). The V and J ends lost 2 bases and 5 bases respectively, with 15 bases between them.

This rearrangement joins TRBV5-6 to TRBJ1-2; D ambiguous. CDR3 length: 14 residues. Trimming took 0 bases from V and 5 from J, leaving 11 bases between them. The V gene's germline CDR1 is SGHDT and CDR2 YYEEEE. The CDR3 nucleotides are TGTGCCAGCAGCTTGGAGGCAGAAGTATATGGCTACACCTTC. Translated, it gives CASSLEAEVYGYTF.

The CDR3 DNA sequence: TGTGCCAGCAACCCGGGACAGGGCTACGAGCAGTACTTC. Protein product: CASNPGQGYEQYF. V usage is TRBV6-1 and J usage is TRBJ2-7, with 9 bases identical to TRBD1. Germline V gene data show CDR1 as MNHNS and CDR2 as SASEGT. V lost 7 bases to trimming and J lost 3 bases; unmatched junction nucleotides: 4. The CDR3 has 13 amino acids.

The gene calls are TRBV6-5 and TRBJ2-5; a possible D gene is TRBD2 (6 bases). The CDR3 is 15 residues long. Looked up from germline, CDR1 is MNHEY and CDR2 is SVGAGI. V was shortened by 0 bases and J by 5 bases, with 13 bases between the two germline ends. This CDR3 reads CASSYSGGPRETQYF. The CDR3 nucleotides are TGTGCCAGCAGTTACTCCGGGGGTCCCAGGGAGACCCAGTACTTC.

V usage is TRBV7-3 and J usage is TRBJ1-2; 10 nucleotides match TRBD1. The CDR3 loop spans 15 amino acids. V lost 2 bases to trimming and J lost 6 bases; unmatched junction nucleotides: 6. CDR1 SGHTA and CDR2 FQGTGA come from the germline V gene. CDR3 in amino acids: CASSLGTGVQDGYTF. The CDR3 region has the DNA TGTGCCAGCAGCTTAGGGACAGGGGTCCAAGATGGCTACACCTTC.

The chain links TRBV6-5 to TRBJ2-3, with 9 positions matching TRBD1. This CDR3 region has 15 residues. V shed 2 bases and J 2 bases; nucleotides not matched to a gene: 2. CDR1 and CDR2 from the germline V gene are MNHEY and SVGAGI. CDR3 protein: CASSYGDRVTDTQYF. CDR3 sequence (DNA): TGTGCCAGCAGTTACGGGGACAGGGTCACAGATACGCAGTATTTT.

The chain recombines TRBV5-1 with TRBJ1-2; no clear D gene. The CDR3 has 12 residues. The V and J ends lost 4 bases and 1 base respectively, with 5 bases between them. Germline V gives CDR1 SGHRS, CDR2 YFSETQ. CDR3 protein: CASSDGNYGYTF. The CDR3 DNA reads TGCGCCAGCAGCGATGGTAACTATGGCTACACCTTC.

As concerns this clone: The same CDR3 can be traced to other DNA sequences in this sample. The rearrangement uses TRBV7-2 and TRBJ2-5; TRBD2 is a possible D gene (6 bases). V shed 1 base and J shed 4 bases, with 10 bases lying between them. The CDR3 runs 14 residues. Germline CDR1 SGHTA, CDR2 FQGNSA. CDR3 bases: TGTGCCAGCAGCTTAGGGAGACTAGGAGAGACCCAGTACTTC. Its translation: CASSLGRLGETQYF.

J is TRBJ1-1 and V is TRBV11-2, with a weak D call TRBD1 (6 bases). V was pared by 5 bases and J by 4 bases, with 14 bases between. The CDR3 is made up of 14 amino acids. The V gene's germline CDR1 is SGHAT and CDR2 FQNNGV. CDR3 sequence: CASSPVGGRTEAFF. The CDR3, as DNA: TGTGCCAGCAGCCCAGTCGGGGGGCGCACTGAAGCTTTCTTT.

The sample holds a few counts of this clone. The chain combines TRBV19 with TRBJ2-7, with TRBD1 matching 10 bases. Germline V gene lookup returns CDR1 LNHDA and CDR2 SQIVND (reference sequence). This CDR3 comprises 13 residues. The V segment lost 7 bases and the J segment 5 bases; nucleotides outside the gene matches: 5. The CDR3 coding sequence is TGTGCCAGTAAGGGACAGGGGATACACGAGCAGTACTTC. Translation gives CASKGQGIHEQYF. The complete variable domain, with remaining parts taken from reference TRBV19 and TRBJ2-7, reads DGGITQSPKYLFRKEGQNVTLSCEQNLNHDAMYWYRQDPGQGLRLIYYSQIVNDFQKGDIAEGYSVSREKKESFPLTVTSAQKNPTAFYLCASKGQGIHEQYFGPGTRLTVT.

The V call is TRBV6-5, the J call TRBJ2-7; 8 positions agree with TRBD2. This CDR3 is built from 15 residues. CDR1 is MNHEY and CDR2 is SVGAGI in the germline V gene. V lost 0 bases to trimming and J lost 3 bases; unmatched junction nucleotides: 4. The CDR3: CASSYSKSGGYEQYF. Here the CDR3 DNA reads TGTGCCAGCAGTTACTCAAAAAGCGGGGGCTACGAGCAGTACTTC.

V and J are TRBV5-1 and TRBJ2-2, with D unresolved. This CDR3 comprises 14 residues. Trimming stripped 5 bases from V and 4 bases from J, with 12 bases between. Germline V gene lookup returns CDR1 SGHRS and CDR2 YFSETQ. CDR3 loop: CASRWDLTTGELFF. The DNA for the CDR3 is TGCGCCAGCAGGTGGGATCTGACCACCGGGGAGCTGTTTTTT.

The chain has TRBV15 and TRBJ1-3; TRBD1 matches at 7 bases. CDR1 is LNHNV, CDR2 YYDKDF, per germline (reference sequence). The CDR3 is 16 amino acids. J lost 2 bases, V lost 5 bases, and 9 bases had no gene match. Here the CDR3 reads CATSLNQGVTGNTIYF. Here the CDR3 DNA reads TGTGCCACCAGCCTCAACCAGGGGGTTACTGGAAACACCATATATTTT. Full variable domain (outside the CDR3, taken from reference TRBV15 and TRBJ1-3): DAMVIQNPRYQVTQFGKPVTLSCSQTLNHNVMYWYQQKSSQAPKLLFHYYDKDFNNEADTPDNFQSRRPNTSFCFLDIRSPGLGDTAMYLCATSLNQGVTGNTIYFGEGSWLTVV.

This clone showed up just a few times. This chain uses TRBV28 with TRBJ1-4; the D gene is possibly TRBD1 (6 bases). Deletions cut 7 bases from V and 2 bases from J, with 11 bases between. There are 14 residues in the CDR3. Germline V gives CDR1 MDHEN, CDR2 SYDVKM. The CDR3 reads CASNNRATNEKLFF. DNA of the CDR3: TGTGCCAGCAACAACAGGGCGACTAATGAAAAACTGTTTTTT. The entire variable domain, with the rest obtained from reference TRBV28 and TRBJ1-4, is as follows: DVKVTQSSRYLVKRTGEKVFLECVQDMDHENMFWYRQDPGLGLRLIYFSYDVKMKEKGDIPEGYSVSREKKERFSLILESASTNQTSMYLCASNNRATNEKLFFGSGTQLSVL.

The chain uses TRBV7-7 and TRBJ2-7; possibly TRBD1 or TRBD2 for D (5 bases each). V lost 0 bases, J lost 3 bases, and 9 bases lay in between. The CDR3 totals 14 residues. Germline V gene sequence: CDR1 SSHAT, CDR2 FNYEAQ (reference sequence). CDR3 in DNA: TGTGCCAGCAGCTTAGCGGGACGATTCTACGAGCAGTACTTC. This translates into CASSLAGRFYEQYF.

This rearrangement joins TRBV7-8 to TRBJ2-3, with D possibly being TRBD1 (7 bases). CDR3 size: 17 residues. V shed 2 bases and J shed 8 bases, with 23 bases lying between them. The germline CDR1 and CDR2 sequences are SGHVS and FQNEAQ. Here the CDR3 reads CASSLINRGMGRGTQYF. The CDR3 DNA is TGTGCCAGCAGCTTAATAAACAGGGGTATGGGGCGGGGTACGCAGTATTTT.